This T cell receptor (beta chain) is from a study of control samples from healthy donors and cancer patients. TCRdb's copy holds only in-frame clones and misses some; the assay was immunoSEQ multiplex PCR. The sample records tens of thousands of clones, about 88% being singletons. CDR1 and CDR2 from the germline V gene are SNHLY and FYNNEI. V gave up 1 base and J gave up 4 bases, with 8 bases separating them. CDR3 length: 14 amino acids. The sequenced sample was PBMCs. The source is a man in his sixties or seventies with lung cancer. The V and J genes are TRBV2 and TRBJ1-3; no clear D gene. The CDR3 DNA is TGTGCCAGCAGTGAAGAGGCCATGGGAAACACCATATATTTT. It encodes CASSEEAMGNTIYF.